Sequencing of this T cell receptor beta chain was carried out in a study of shared clonotypes between healthy human individuals. This table comes from immunoSEQ multiplex PCR, and its TCRdb copy is limited to in-frame clones, with some not included. The table shows fewer than 2.5 million clones, with 90% to 95% occurring only once. The V and J ends lost 6 bases and 3 bases, in that order; junction bases with no gene match: 7. CDR1 MDHEN and CDR2 SYDVKM come from the germline V gene. The CDR3 has 14 residues. Within Nashville, Tennessee resided all donors, each a Caucasian adult. For this clone: Antigen specificity is unknown. At the DNA level, this CDR3 is encoded by other sequences in the same sample as well.

The study's findings and limits: Estimated clonotype richness was generally higher in naive than memory subsets.

Sequencing was performed on naive CD4+ T cells from PBMCs. Subset indicated: CD45RA+ positively selected. The V and J genes are TRBV28 and TRBJ2-7; 8 bases are shared with TRBD2. The TCR was taken from a man in his late teens or twenties in good health. Some clones in this sample may be carry-over from other donors' samples. Here the CDR3 reads CASSPGGASYEQYF. DNA for the CDR3: TGTGCCAGCAGCCCCGGGGGGGCAAGCTACGAGCAGTACTTC.